This T cell receptor (beta chain) emerged from a study of blood T cell repertoires in COVID-19. Study information: Researchers got acute and convalescent COVID-19 samples from the United States, Italy and Spain. Sample material is recorded as cDNA or gDNA derived from T cells, B-cell-depleted T cells, or PBMCs.

The CDR3 has 15 amino acids. J was trimmed by 3 bases and V by 5 bases; bases with no gene match: 7. Germline V gene sequence: CDR1 MNHEY, CDR2 SVGAGI. Authors' data handling: How many nucleated cells were present was estimated from reference gene primer amplification. Sequencing was performed with immunoSEQ multiplex PCR; in TCRdb, only in-frame clones are kept and a portion is missing. The D gene and trimming were derived from the DNA, and the V and J assignments and clone size from that table. Among about 290,000 clones listed, approximately 90% were seen once. This rearrangement joins TRBV6-5 to TRBJ1-3, with 7 positions matching TRBD1. The receptor was isolated from a middle-aged man with acute or convalescent COVID-19. Sample: peripheral blood. CDR3 nucleotide sequence: TGTGCCAGCAGTATACAGGGGCTTTTTGGAAACACCATATATTTT. Its translation is CASSIQGLFGNTIYF.